The clone carrying this TCR beta chain occurred once. The antigen remains unidentified. Once RNA had been extracted, it was reverse transcribed into cDNA to act as the sequencing template. Some clones are missing from TCRdb's copy, which holds only in-frame ones; the method was immunoSEQ multiplex PCR. The sample has under 70,000 clones, roughly 61% seen once. Looked up from germline, CDR1 is GTSNPN and CDR2 is SVGIG (reference sequence). The CDR3 has 19 residues. V shed 1 base and J shed 4 bases, with 28 bases lying between them. These data originate in a study of CD8+ T cells in alopecia areata. Overall study findings and caveats: An increase in clonality over normal scalp was evident in lesional scalp, especially alopecia totalis/universalis. Patients shared TCRs less clearly than mice did, possibly owing to HLA.

The sequences come from CD8+ T cells sorted from blood, collected at week 0. This clonotype originated in a human donor with alopecia areata. The J gene is TRBJ1-2, the V gene TRBV30, with D perhaps TRBD1 (6 bases). Here the CDR3 reads CAWSALAGAARPSVYGYTF. The CDR3 nucleotides read TGTGCCTGGAGTGCATTGGCAGGGGCGGCGAGACCGTCGGTCTATGGCTACACCTTC.